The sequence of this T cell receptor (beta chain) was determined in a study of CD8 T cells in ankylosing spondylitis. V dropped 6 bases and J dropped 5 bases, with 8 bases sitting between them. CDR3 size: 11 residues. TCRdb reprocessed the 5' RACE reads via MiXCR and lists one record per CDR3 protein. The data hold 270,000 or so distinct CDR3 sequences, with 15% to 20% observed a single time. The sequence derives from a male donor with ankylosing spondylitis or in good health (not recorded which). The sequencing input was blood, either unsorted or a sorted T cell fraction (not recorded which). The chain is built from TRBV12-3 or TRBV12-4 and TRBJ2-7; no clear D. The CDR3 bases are TGTGCCAGCAGCCCGTCGAACGAGCAGTACTTC. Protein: CASSPSNEQYF.